This TCR beta chain was captured by sequencing in a study of blood T cell repertoires in COVID-19. Study processing details: Amplification of reference gene primers provided the estimated nucleated cell counts. Sequencing used immunoSEQ multiplex PCR; TCRdb keeps in-frame clones, though not all of them. That table furnishes V, J and clone size, whereas the DNA furnished D and trimming. The table records 110,000 to 150,000 clones, about nine tenths of them present only once. Cohort allocation depended upon clinical history that participants reported. Sequencing was performed on PBMCs or T cells enriched from blood (not recorded which). This clonotype was obtained from a man aged 45-65 years who had recovered from COVID-19.

The CDR3 sequence is CASSFGSSYNSPLHF. CDR3 DNA: TGTGCCAGCAGCTTTGGGAGCTCCTATAATTCACCCCTCCACTTT. This rearrangement joins TRBV7-9 to TRBJ1-6, with D uncertain. Trimming shortened V by 3 bases and J by 0 bases, and 6 bases separated the two germline ends. The CDR3 has 15 amino acids. CDR1 is SEHNR, CDR2 FQNEAQ, per germline (reference sequence).